This entry features one T cell receptor (beta chain) sequence. When sampled, the donors appeared nominally healthy, though they likely had unrecorded immune exposures. This record belongs to a study of cytomegalovirus exposure and HLA in healthy donors. The PCR employed 60 Vbeta primers together with 13 Jbeta primers. Profiling relied on immunoSEQ multiplex PCR, and the TCRdb table lists in-frame clones only, not all of them. Here the sample spans about 160,000 clones, roughly 79% being singletons. Germline V gene data show CDR1 as LNHDA and CDR2 as SQIVND (reference sequence). V dropped 5 bases and J dropped 2; count of bases not matched to a gene: 15. This CDR3 is built from 17 residues.

This rearrangement joins TRBV19 to TRBJ2-7; the match to TRBD1 covers 7 bases. The source material was PBMCs. This TCR was sampled from a woman aged 40 to 50 in good health and CMV-seropositive. The CDR3 reads CASSLSPTGIIAYEQYF. The CDR3, as DNA: TGTGCCAGTAGTCTATCGCCGACAGGGATCATTGCCTACGAGCAGTACTTC.